This T cell receptor beta chain appears in the sequencing data of a study of blood T cell repertoires in COVID-19. Study information: Italy, Spain and the United States were the sources of the convalescent and acute COVID-19 samples.

Produced via immunoSEQ multiplex PCR; TCRdb's table is partial and in-frame only. The table records approximately 110,000 clones, approximately 80% of them present only once. CDR3 length: 14 amino acids. Germline V gene lookup returns CDR1 MGHRA and CDR2 YSYEKL. The germline V and J ends were trimmed by 1 base and 5 bases, with 11 bases remaining between them. This chain uses TRBV4-1 with TRBJ1-1, with D possibly being TRBD1 (5 bases). The source material was peripheral blood. This TCR derives from a woman over 75 with active or convalescent COVID-19. The CDR3 DNA follows: TGCGCCAGCAGCCAAGGACAGTTCCTAACTGAAGCTTTCTTT. Amino acid sequence: CASSQGQFLTEAFF.